This TCR beta chain comes out of a study of T cells in women clearing cervical HPV infection. Study details: Case blood drawn at lesion detection; control blood after infection cleared. Notes on the study in general: CIN3+ cases had significantly higher TCR repertoire richness than controls, but evenness did not differ.

Clones were sequenced by immunoSEQ multiplex PCR, and TCRdb holds only the in-frame ones, with some missing. This sample's table has 30,000 to 35,000 clones. With regard to this clone: Antigen specificity is unknown. The CDR3 goes on 3 residues after the read ends, and that part is filled in from the germline J gene.

The CDR3 length is 13 residues. The germline CDR1 and CDR2 sequences are SGHRS and YFSETQ. The material sequenced was blood buffy coat. This rearrangement joins TRBV5-1 to TRBJ2-3; D not resolved. The source is a woman between 18 and 70 years old with a cervical HPV16 infection that either progressed to CIN3+ or cleared (not recorded which). The CDR3 bases that were read are TGCGCCAGCAACCAGGTATTCCAAGAGACG. This sequence encodes CASNQVFQET. From start to end, the CDR3 is CASNQVFQETQYF.